A single sample is the source of the 6 T cell receptor beta chains below, sequenced in a study of Ad26.COV2.S vaccination and SARS-CoV-2 variants. Treatment indicated: some 20 received Ad26.COV2.S at low or high dose, single or two shots; a few received placebo; per-sample allocation not given. Samples analyzed were those drawn on day 63 after the first vaccine or placebo injection. TCRdb's copy holds only in-frame clones and misses some; the assay was immunoSEQ multiplex PCR. This sample has about 480,000 clones, with around nine tenths found just once. Sequencing used peripheral blood, obtained in a trial of Ad26.COV2.S vaccine versus placebo. These receptors all stem from a person aged 18-65 years who received the Ad26.COV2.S COVID-19 vaccine or a placebo.

The rearrangement uses TRBV27 and TRBJ1-1, with D hard to call. The CDR3 covers 14 residues. CDR1 MNHEY and CDR2 SMNVEV come from the germline V gene (reference sequence). Trimming stripped 5 bases from V and 1 base from J, with 11 bases between. Here the CDR3 DNA reads TGTGCCAGCAGTCCCCACGCGGGGAACACTGAAGCTTTCTTT. This codes for CASSPHAGNTEAFF.

This chain joins TRBV9 and TRBJ2-3; the D is unclear. The CDR3 covers 17 residues. Germline V lookup: CDR1 SGDLS, CDR2 YYNGEE. V lost 0 bases, J lost 4 bases, and 18 bases lay in between. The CDR3: CASSVGSLRLASDTQYF. CDR3 DNA: TGTGCCAGCAGCGTAGGTTCCTTGCGGCTTGCGTCAGATACGCAGTATTTT. Full variable domain (missing parts from reference TRBV9 and TRBJ2-3): DSGVTQTPKHLITATGQRVTLRCSPRSGDLSVYWYQQSLDQGLQFLIQYYNGEERAKGNILERFSAQQFPDLHSELNLSSLELGDSALYFCASSVGSLRLASDTQYFGPGTRLTVL.

The chain employs TRBV30 and TRBJ1-3; TRBD1 matches 8 bases. CDR1 and CDR2 from the germline V gene are GTSNPN and SVGIG (reference sequence). V shed 1 base, J shed 0 bases, and the junction held 5 bases outside the gene matches. This CDR3 region has 16 residues. CDR3 nucleotides: TGTGCCTGGAGTGGCCGGGACAGGAGCTCTGGAAACACCATATATTTT. This encodes CAWSGRDRSSGNTIYF.

The genes are TRBV13 and TRBJ2-7, with 10 bases lining up with TRBD1. V was pared by 2 bases and J by 3 bases, with 7 bases of the junction left unmatched. CDR3 length: 16 amino acids. The V gene's germline CDR1 is PRHDT and CDR2 FYEKMQ (reference sequence). DNA for the CDR3: TGTGCCAGCAGCTTACGACAGGGGGCGCGGGTCTACGAGCAGTACTTC. It is translated as CASSLRQGARVYEQYF.

The chain carries TRBV5-1 and TRBJ1-2; 9 bases fit TRBD1. The germline V gene has CDR1 SGHRS and CDR2 YFSETQ. The CDR3 has 15 residues. The V and J ends lost 2 bases and 5 bases, in that order; junction bases with no gene match: 7. The CDR3 protein is CASSFSTGGTYGYTF. For the CDR3, the DNA is TGCGCCAGCAGCTTCTCGACAGGGGGGACTTATGGCTACACCTTC.

This clone was seen just once. V is TRBV29-1 and J is TRBJ2-1, with D hard to call. This CDR3 has 11 amino acids. Deletions cut 7 bases from V and 6 bases from J, with 10 bases between. Germline CDR1 and CDR2: SQVTM and ANQGSEA. CDR3 residues: CSARSLNEQFF. CDR3 bases: TGCAGCGCCCGATCACTCAATGAGCAGTTCTTC.